What follows describes a single T cell receptor beta chain. The table lists this clone with a count of one. Its specific antigen is unknown. No qualities accompany the bases; no much larger clone lies one base away. Reading from cysteine to phenylalanine, the CDR3 counts 15 amino acids. Only the CDR3 part of the read is kept: 45 bases, read in frame from the first base. Per the germline V gene, SNHLY is the CDR1 and FYNNEI is the CDR2. V and J are trimmed by 10 bases and 5 bases, and the gene matches miss 12 bases of the junction. These data originate in a study of identifying expanded T cells in peripheral blood (dated by TCRdb to the late 2010s). Some background on the complete study: Technical replicates were generated by sequencing separate aliquots of the same genomic DNA pool, with four replicates compared pairwise. Beyond this particular receptor, the publication reports: Both the number of clones called differentially abundant and the false-positive rate were significantly reduced by the beta-binomial model across all healthy-donor time intervals. About 1.3 differentially abundant clones were flagged by the binomial model between technical replicates, whereas about 15 and 18 were flagged over approximately two weeks and four weeks, respectively. In all healthy donors, the variance in clone template counts between samples taken roughly 14 days apart rose significantly as total template count increased. The authors expected that biological variance in healthy repertoires might rise further over much longer intervals, such as months to years.

During the collection period, no immune events, such as infections, were documented for the healthy donors. To calibrate time-dependent variance in a beta-binomial model of T-cell clone differential abundance, blood repertoires from healthy donors were used as a training cohort. The training cohort included approximately 10 healthy donors, of whom 3 were female and 7 were male. The donors were between roughly 25 and 70 years old, with an average age of roughly 43 years. Whole blood from each healthy donor was obtained from a commercial supplier and was collected at three time points roughly 13 days apart. For immunosequencing, genomic DNA was extracted from whole blood that had not been sorted. TCRbeta CDR3 regions were profiled with the immunoSEQ Assay using bias-controlled multiplex PCR amplification of genomic DNA. The authors' analysis ran thus. To quantify the absolute abundance of each unique TCRbeta CDR3 region, the sequences were collapsed and filtered. Differential abundance was tested with a binomial (Fisher-equivalent) model and with a beta-binomial model adding time-dependent variance fitted from healthy donors. Any clone with fewer than 5 combined templates was excluded, and a clone was called differentially abundant if its Benjamini-Hochberg FDR was below 0.01. The form v = (b*log(k)+a)^2 was used to model beta-binomial variance as a function of total template count across the two samples. Not all clones reach the TCRdb copy of this immuneACCESS table, which keeps in-frame sequences only. Checked studies attribute under half of the gap to unresolved V genes and leave the rest unexplained. Clone size and the V and J calls come from that table; the DNA yielded D and trimming. For this sample the table gives about 52,000 clones, of which roughly 80% were detected only once. 14% of the sample belongs to the ten largest clones.

The clonotype was recovered from a person aged 18-70 years in good health. The rearrangement joined TRBV2 to TRBJ2-1, and 9 bases in between align with TRBD2. The sequencing input was blood. The CDR3 in this case is CATKRGLAGNNEQFF. The nucleotide sequence reads TGTGCCACAAAACGTGGGCTAGCGGGGAACAATGAGCAGTTCTTC. Supplemented by the reference TRBV2 and TRBJ2-1 proteins around the CDR3, the complete variable domain is EPEVTQTPSHQVTQMGQEVILRCVPISNHLYFYWYRQILGQKVEFLVSFYNNEISEKSEIFDDQFSVERPDGSNFTLKIRSTKLEDSAMYFCATKRGLAGNNEQFFGPGTRLTVL.